One sample yielded the 30 T cell receptor beta chains listed below, sequenced in a study of blood T cell repertoires in COVID-19. Assay used: immunoSEQ multiplex PCR; TCRdb lists only in-frame clones, some missing. Among about 200,000 clones listed, roughly 76% were seen once. Sequencing was performed on peripheral blood. The receptors come from a human donor in a cohort sampled during active COVID-19.

The rearrangement joins TRBV10-3 to TRBJ2-1; 13 nucleotides match TRBD2. The CDR3 totals 16 residues. V shed 3 bases and J 8 bases; nucleotides not matched to a gene: 7. Per the germline V gene, CDR1 is ENHRY and CDR2 is SYGVKD. In DNA form, the CDR3 reads TGTGCCATCAGTGACCCGACTAGCGGGAGGATTTATGAGCAGTTCTTC. Translation gives CAISDPTSGRIYEQFF.

This chain joins TRBV27 and TRBJ2-2, with TRBD1 matching 7 bases. The CDR3 has 13 amino acids. CDR1 and CDR2 (germline): MNHEY, SMNVEV (reference sequence). J lost 5 bases, V lost 3 bases, and 0 bases had no gene match. CDR3 in DNA: TGTGCCAGCAGTTTGGGACAGACCGGGGAGCTGTTTTTT. Residues: CASSLGQTGELFF.

The chain uses TRBV9 and TRBJ2-2; 7 nucleotides match TRBD2. Germline V gene sequence: CDR1 SGDLS, CDR2 YYNGEE. This CDR3 is 14 amino acids long. Trimming cost V 4 bases and J 7 bases; bases outside gene matches: 7. CDR3 residues: CASSSSSGGGELFF. In DNA form, the CDR3 reads TGTGCCAGCAGCTCAAGCTCGGGGGGCGGGGAGCTGTTTTTT.

This chain joins TRBV5-1 and TRBJ1-1, with D perhaps matching TRBD1 (5 bases). V lost 2 bases, J lost 7 bases, and 12 bases lay in between. Germline V lookup: CDR1 SGHRS, CDR2 YFSETQ. The CDR3 totals 13 residues. Here the CDR3 DNA reads TGCGCCAGCAGCTTCACCGTTCAGGGTGAAGCTTTCTTT. Translating gives CASSFTVQGEAFF.

About this clone itself: Sequence at one end of the junction differs from germline and may be a read error. The chain carries TRBV6-5 and TRBJ2-1; 7 nucleotides agree with TRBD1. The CDR3 extends over 15 amino acids. Per germline, CDR1 MNHEY and CDR2 SVGAGI. CDR3 in DNA: TGTGCCAGCAGTTACTCAGGGGGCTCCCACAATGAGCAGTTCTTC. Encoded protein: CASSYSGGSHNEQFF.

CDR3 DNA: TGTGCCAGCTCACCCCAAGGGGGGGCGAACACTGAAGCTTTCTTT. It codes for CASSPQGGANTEAFF. The rearrangement uses TRBV18 and TRBJ1-1, with D perhaps matching TRBD1 (6 bases). This CDR3 comprises 15 residues. Looked up from germline, CDR1 is KGHSH and CDR2 is LQKENI. V lost 3 bases and J lost 1, with 12 bases in between.

The chain links TRBV7-6 to TRBJ2-1, with 15 bases matching TRBD2. CDR1 is SGHVS, CDR2 FNYEAQ, per germline. After removal of 5 bases from V and 8 bases from J, the junction contained 7 bases not matched to a gene. The CDR3 extends over 16 amino acids. Here the CDR3 reads CASSGGLAGGLYEQFF. DNA for the CDR3: TGTGCCAGCAGCGGGGGACTAGCGGGAGGTTTGTATGAGCAGTTCTTC.

The V call is TRBV4-2, the J call TRBJ2-5; 7 bases are shared with TRBD2. CDR3 length: 15 residues. Germline CDR1 LGHNA, CDR2 YNFKEQ. Losses at the gene ends were 0 bases for V and 1 base for J; bases not matched to a gene: 2. The CDR3 protein is CASSQDREVQETQYF. The CDR3 bases are TGTGCCAGCAGCCAAGATCGGGAGGTCCAAGAGACCCAGTACTTC.

This chain uses TRBV11-1 with TRBJ2-7; D is unresolved. CDR3 length equals 12 residues. Between the trimmed V and J ends, which lost 0 bases and 3 bases, there was a span of 3 bases. Germline CDR1 reads SGHAT; CDR2 reads FQDESV (reference sequence). As DNA, the CDR3 is TGTGCCAGCAGCTTAGCTAGCTACGAGCAGTACTTC. This translates into CASSLASYEQYF.

This clone was picked up one time. V usage is TRBV18 and J usage is TRBJ2-3, with 11 bases identical to TRBD2. There are 15 residues in the CDR3. The V gene end was trimmed by 6 bases and the J gene end by 4 bases; junction bases not matched to a gene: 6. The germline V gene has CDR1 KGHSH and CDR2 LQKENI. CDR3 in amino acids: CASSLGLAGSDTQYF. The DNA of the CDR3 is TGTGCCAGCTCTCTAGGACTAGCGGGTTCAGATACGCAGTATTTT.

The chain is built from TRBV11-2 and TRBJ1-2, with 7 bases aligning to TRBD1. Germline CDR1 is SGHAT and CDR2 is FQNNGV. With 5 bases clipped from V and 7 bases from J, the junction kept 10 bases outside the gene matches. The CDR3 has 14 amino acids. The CDR3 region has the DNA TGTGCCAGCAGCCTGGACAGGACCCCGGGTGGCTACACCTTC. The encoded protein is CASSLDRTPGGYTF.

This clone has only one observation. The chain uses TRBV24-1 and TRBJ1-3; D is undetermined. Germline CDR1 and CDR2: KGHDR and SFDVKD. The CDR3 is 14 amino acids. V was trimmed by 3 bases and J by 0 bases, leaving 5 bases between them. DNA for the CDR3: TGTGCCACCAGTGATCCCGGCTCTGGAAACACCATATATTTT. Translating gives CATSDPGSGNTIYF.

The CDR3 sequence is CASSGGTGVTYGYTF. As DNA, the CDR3 is TGCGCCAGCAGCGGCGGGACAGGGGTTACCTATGGCTACACCTTC. This chain uses TRBV5-1 with TRBJ1-2; TRBD1 matches 10 bases. Germline V gene data show CDR1 as SGHRS and CDR2 as YFSETQ. Losses at the gene ends were 4 bases for V and 4 bases for J; bases not matched to a gene: 7. The CDR3 runs to 15 residues.

This chain joins TRBV3-1 (or the pseudogene TRBV3-2) and TRBJ2-3, with 7 nucleotides matching TRBD1. The CDR3 is 15 amino acids. The junction had 9 bases not matched to a gene; V was cut back by 6 bases and J by 3 bases. Germline CDR1 LGHDT, CDR2 YNNKEL (reference sequence). CDR3 DNA: TGTGCCAGCAGTACAATAAGGGGGCTTACAGATACGCAGTATTTT. It codes for CASSTIRGLTDTQYF.

The chain couples TRBV19 to TRBJ2-2, with a tentative D call TRBD2 (6 bases). In germline, CDR1 is LNHDA, CDR2 SQIVND (reference sequence). The CDR3 extends over 13 amino acids. The V gene lost 5 bases and the J gene lost 7 bases, with 11 bases spanning the gap. The CDR3 sequence: CASSLWRGGELFF. Here the CDR3 DNA reads TGTGCCAGTAGTTTATGGAGGGGCGGGGAGCTGTTTTTT.

The gene calls are TRBV6-6 and TRBJ2-7, with 10 bases identical to TRBD2. Germline-derived CDR1 and CDR2 are MNHNY and SVGAGI (reference sequence). With 0 bases clipped from V and 4 bases from J, the junction kept 6 bases outside the gene matches. This CDR3 has 16 residues. The CDR3 nucleotides read TGTGCCAGCAGTTACTCCGGGACTAGCGCGGTATACGAGCAGTACTTC. Encoded protein: CASSYSGTSAVYEQYF.

The J gene is TRBJ2-4, the V gene TRBV11-2; no definite D call. The germline V gene has CDR1 SGHAT and CDR2 FQNNGV. The length of the CDR3 is 13 residues. Trimming removed 1 base at V and 3 bases at J, with 4 bases between. This CDR3 reads CASSLAYKNIQYF. CDR3 in DNA: TGTGCCAGCAGCTTAGCGTACAAAAACATTCAGTACTTC.

The V gene is TRBV19, the J gene TRBJ1-5, with D possibly being TRBD1 (6 bases). Germline V gives CDR1 LNHDA, CDR2 SQIVND (reference sequence). V was pared by 0 bases and J by 6 bases, with 12 bases between. This CDR3 is built from 15 residues. The chain's CDR3 is CASSIETGTTQPQHF. CDR3 in DNA: TGTGCCAGTAGTATAGAAACAGGGACTACTCAGCCCCAGCATTTT.

This chain uses TRBV12-2 with TRBJ2-5; the D call TRBD2 from the table was never checked on the DNA. TRBV12-2 is listed as a pseudogene. The CDR3 covers 13 residues. CDR3 sequence reads: CASRYSGRETQYF. In DNA form, the CDR3 reads TGTGCAAGTCGCTATAGCGGGAGAGAGACCCAGTACTTC.

This clone has just a few counts. The V gene is TRBV4-2, the J gene TRBJ1-5; TRBD1 is a possible D gene (5 bases). CDR1 is LGHNA and CDR2 is YNFKEQ in the germline V gene. V lost 0 bases to trimming and J lost 0 bases, with 12 bases between them. The CDR3 has 17 amino acids. CDR3 in DNA: TGTGCCAGCAGCCAAGATTGGAGGGGATATAGCAATCAGCCCCAGCATTTT. This sequence encodes CASSQDWRGYSNQPQHF.

The gene calls are TRBV19 and TRBJ1-1, with 7 nucleotides matching TRBD1. The CDR3 sequence is 13 residues long. Germline CDR1 and CDR2: LNHDA and SQIVND (reference sequence). With 0 bases clipped from V and 11 bases from J, the junction kept 6 bases outside the gene matches. The CDR3 sequence is CASSIDRGGAAFF. The CDR3 DNA reads TGTGCCAGTAGTATAGATAGAGGGGGCGCGGCTTTCTTT.

This clone occurred many times. The CDR3 sequence: CASSLGVVDEQYF. The CDR3 nucleotides read TGTGCCAGCAGTCTCGGGGTTGTGGACGAGCAGTACTTC. The chain recombines TRBV11-2 with TRBJ2-7; perhaps TRBD2 as D (5 bases). Trimming removed 6 bases from V and 5 bases from J, with 14 bases in between. CDR1 SGHAT and CDR2 FQNNGV come from the germline V gene. This CDR3 is 13 amino acids long. Filled out from reference TRBV11-2 and TRBJ2-7, the complete variable domain reads EAGVAQSPRYKIIEKRQSVAFWCNPISGHATLYWYQQILGQGPKLLIQFQNNGVVDDSQLPKDRFSAERLKGVDSTLKIQPAKLEDSAVYLCASSLGVVDEQYFGPGTRLTVT.

The rearrangement joins TRBV5-5 to TRBJ2-7, with 7 bases lining up with TRBD1. Germline V gives CDR1 SGHKS, CDR2 YYEKEE (reference sequence). The CDR3 covers 14 residues. The V segment lost 3 bases and the J segment 1 base; nucleotides outside the gene matches: 4. The DNA for the CDR3 is TGTGCCAGCAGCTCCCGGACAGGTTCCTACGAGCAGTACTTC. It specifies CASSSRTGSYEQYF.

The chain links TRBV18 to TRBJ2-1, with D tentatively TRBD2 (6 bases). The CDR3 sequence is 13 residues long. The germline CDR1 and CDR2 sequences are KGHSH and LQKENI. V lost 4 bases to trimming and J lost 5 bases, with 9 bases between them. CDR3 sequence: CASSQGLNNEQFF. The DNA for the CDR3 is TGTGCCAGCTCACAGGGACTCAACAATGAGCAGTTCTTC.

The chain is built from TRBV7-3 and TRBJ2-7; 10 nucleotides align to TRBD2. V lost 2 bases and J lost 3; bases outside the gene matches: 1. The CDR3 extends over 14 amino acids. Looked up from germline, CDR1 is SGHTA and CDR2 is FQGTGA. The CDR3 sequence: CASSLSSGSYEQYF. In DNA, the CDR3 is TGTGCCAGCAGCTTATCTAGCGGGAGCTACGAGCAGTACTTC.

As DNA, the CDR3 is TGTGCCAGCAGCCTGACAGGCGAGACCCAGTACTTC. It is translated as CASSLTGETQYF. The chain joins TRBV12-3 or TRBV12-4 to TRBJ2-5; D might be TRBD1 (6 bases). V lost 6 bases and J 5 bases, leaving 10 bases between the germline ends. The CDR3 loop spans 12 amino acids.

This clone was counted a single time. This chain links TRBV6-4 with TRBJ1-6; D is undetermined. Germline-derived CDR1 and CDR2 are MRHNA and SNTAGT. The CDR3 loop spans 13 amino acids. V shed 6 bases and J shed 3 bases, with 6 bases lying between them. CDR3 bases: TGTGCCAGCAGGCGGGACTATAATTCACCCCTCCACTTT. Translated, it gives CASRRDYNSPLHF.

A single count supports this clone. This rearrangement joins TRBV19 to TRBJ1-5, with 8 positions matching TRBD1. J lost 3 bases, V lost 9 bases, and 7 bases had no gene match. CDR1 is LNHDA and CDR2 is SQIVND in the germline V gene (reference sequence). The CDR3 has 14 residues. This chain's CDR3 is CASAGTGHNQPQHF. The CDR3 DNA reads as TGTGCCAGCGCCGGGACAGGACACAATCAGCCCCAGCATTTT.

The gene calls are TRBV14 and TRBJ1-4; perhaps TRBD1 as D (5 bases). Germline V gene lookup returns CDR1 SGHDN and CDR2 FVKESK. The CDR3 covers 15 residues. The V end was cut by 2 bases, the J end by 3 bases, with 10 bases between. Written as DNA, the CDR3 is TGTGCCAGCAGCCAAATTCAGGGTGCTAATGAAAAACTGTTTTTT. Protein product: CASSQIQGANEKLFF.

The CDR3 here is CASSHQTDNYGYTF. The CDR3 DNA follows: TGTGCCAGCAGCCACCAGACAGATAACTATGGCTACACCTTC. The chain combines TRBV5-6 with TRBJ1-2, with D possibly matching TRBD1 (5 bases). The CDR3 covers 14 residues. V was cut by 4 bases and J by 1 base, with 11 bases left in between. CDR1 and CDR2 from the germline V gene are SGHDT and YYEEEE.